A selection of T cell receptor beta chains follows, all from one sample in a study of blood T cell repertoires in COVID-19. Profiled with immunoSEQ multiplex PCR; TCRdb holds only in-frame clones, not every one. The sample records over 90,000 clones, roughly 79% being singletons. Source material: peripheral blood. These receptors were obtained from a man older than 75 with COVID-19, enrolled during active disease. CDR3s include the opening cysteine and the closing phenylalanine or tryptophan. The D gene is left open where the match is weak. Some rows have no size entry. The others give once, few or many, or a class for an expanded clone.

d_call	v_call	clone_size	j_call	cdr3_nt	cdr3_aa
-	TRBV12-3/TRBV12-4	once	TRBJ1-1	TGTGCCAGCAGTATCGGACTTCTCACTGAAGCTTTCTTT	CASSIGLLTEAFF
-	TRBV28	-	TRBJ2-7	TGTGCCAGCAGTTTTAAAATGGGTTTACAGTACGAGCAGTACTTC	CASSFKMGLQYEQYF
-	TRBV5-1	-	TRBJ2-7	TGCGCCAGCAGCTTGGAGGTCCCAGGGTTGAACTACGAGCAGTACTTC	CASSLEVPGLNYEQYF
TRBD1	TRBV27	-	TRBJ1-1	TGTGCCAGCAGCCCGGGACAGGGGGCGGTGGGAGGCATGAACACTGAAGCTTTCTTT	CASSPGQGAVGGMNTEAFF
-	TRBV19	-	TRBJ2-7	TGTGCCAGTTGCCCCAGGGTGGATGGCTACGAGCAGTACTTC	CASCPRVDGYEQYF
TRBD1	TRBV7-2	-	TRBJ1-2	TGTGCCAGCAGCCGAGGGGGCAGGAATGGCTACACCTTC	CASSRGGRNGYTF
TRBD1	TRBV30	-	TRBJ2-1	TGTGCCTGGAGTGTAGGGACAGAGCCTCCTGAGCAGTTCTTC	CAWSVGTEPPEQFF
-	TRBV7-3	few	TRBJ1-4	TGTGCCAGCAGCCCAATTGGGCAGGGAGGGACTAATGAAAAACTGTTTTTT	CASSPIGQGGTNEKLFF
TRBD2	TRBV5-4	-	TRBJ2-7	TGTGCCAGCAGCCGAAGGACTAGCGGGTCCTACGAGCAGTACTTC	CASSRRTSGSYEQYF
-	TRBV6-6	few	TRBJ2-3	TGTGCCAGCAACAGCTTGCGCACAGATACGCAGTATTTT	CASNSLRTDTQYF
-	TRBV9	-	TRBJ1-2	TGTGCCAGCAGCAAGGGACACACCCGATCTAACTATGGCTACACCTTC	CASSKGHTRSNYGYTF
-	TRBV6-5	-	TRBJ1-5	TGTGCCAGCAGTTACTCGATTCAGGGAAACCAGCCCCAGCATTTT	CASSYSIQGNQPQHF
-	TRBV5-1	-	TRBJ2-3	TGCGCCAGCAGCTTGACTGATAGCACAGATACGCAGTATTTT	CASSLTDSTDTQYF
-	TRBV10-3	once	TRBJ2-7	TGTGCCATCAGCGGAGGGGGGGGCGAGCAGTACTTC	CAISGGGGEQYF
-	TRBV5-1	few	TRBJ1-4	TGCGCCAGCAGCTTGGGCGGGGTGGATGAAAAACTGTTTTTT	CASSLGGVDEKLFF
-	TRBV19	few	TRBJ1-1	TGTGCCAGCCAAATGAACACTGAAGCTTTCTTT	CASQMNTEAFF
-	TRBV7-2	-	TRBJ2-2	TGTGCCAGCAGCCCCAGGCTGACCGGGGAGCTGTTTTTT	CASSPRLTGELFF
-	TRBV9	-	TRBJ1-4	TGTGCCAGCAGCGTAGGGGGGCGCGTTAATGAAAAACTGTTTTTT	CASSVGGRVNEKLFF
TRBD1	TRBV2	once	TRBJ2-5	TGTGCCAGCAGTGACCCTTGGGACAGGGACCAAGAGACCCAGTACTTC	CASSDPWDRDQETQYF
-	TRBV5-1	-	TRBJ1-1	TGCGCCAGCAGCTTGGATGTAAACACTGAAGCTTTCTTT	CASSLDVNTEAFF
-	TRBV7-9	-	TRBJ1-3	TGTGCCAGCAGCTTAGCTGACAAGATCTCTGGAAACACCATATATTTT	CASSLADKISGNTIYF
TRBD2	TRBV6-2/TRBV6-3	-	TRBJ2-1	TGTGCCAGCAGTTACTCGATATCTAGCGGGGACTTTTTCTATGAGCAGTTCTTC	CASSYSISSGDFFYEQFF
-	TRBV7-2	-	TRBJ2-5	TGTGCCAGCAGCTTAATCCGGTCCCTGACAGTAGACCAGTACTTC	CASSLIRSLTVDQYF
-	TRBV7-9	few	TRBJ2-3	TGTGCCAGCAGCTTAGCGCTAAGAAGGGGGGATACGCAGTATTTT	CASSLALRRGDTQYF
-	TRBV6-6	once	TRBJ1-5	TGTGCCAGCAGTTACTCGACCCAGGGTGCTGCTCAGCCCCAGCATTTT	CASSYSTQGAAQPQHF
TRBD2	TRBV2	-	TRBJ2-7	TGTGCCAGCAGGTCGGGACTAGCGGGTTACTACGAGCAGTACTTC	CASRSGLAGYYEQYF
-	TRBV7-2	-	TRBJ2-2	TGTGCCAGCAGCTTAATGGGTGGCGGGGCGAACACCGGGGAGCTGTTTTTT	CASSLMGGGANTGELFF
-	TRBV7-6	once	TRBJ2-5	TGTGCCAGCAGCTTACAAGTTCGCGGCGGGGCTAACCAAGAGACCCAGTACTTC	CASSLQVRGGANQETQYF
TRBD1	TRBV9	-	TRBJ1-5	TGTGCCAGCAGCGCCGGGACAGGGGGATCGGGTCAGCCCCAGCATTTT	CASSAGTGGSGQPQHF
-	TRBV11-2	-	TRBJ1-1	TGTGCCAGCAGCCCCCGCGGGATGAACACTGAAGCTTTCTTT	CASSPRGMNTEAFF
TRBD1	TRBV30	once	TRBJ1-1	TGTGCCTGGAGTGTACGGGGCAGGGGGCGCGGGGGCACTGAAGCTTTCTTT	CAWSVRGRGRGGTEAFF
TRBD1	TRBV28	-	TRBJ1-3	TGTGCCAGCAGTTTAATCAAGGGGGCAACAGGAAACACCATATATTTT	CASSLIKGATGNTIYF
TRBD2	TRBV24-1	-	TRBJ2-1	TGTGCCACCAGTGAGGGGGGACTAGCGGGAGTAAACAATGAGCAGTTCTTC	CATSEGGLAGVNNEQFF
-	TRBV29-1	few	TRBJ1-2	TGCAGCGTTCGGTCGGGCAGCTTAAACTCGGGAGGCTACACCTTC	CSVRSGSLNSGGYTF
-	TRBV7-9	-	TRBJ1-1	TGTGCCAGCAGCTTACGCGGTGAGGGTGAAGCTTTCTTT	CASSLRGEGEAFF
TRBD2	TRBV9	-	TRBJ2-7	TGTGCCAGCAGCGTAGGTCTAGCGGGAGGCGAGCAGTACTTC	CASSVGLAGGEQYF
-	TRBV3-1/TRBV3-2	-	TRBJ1-1	TGTGCCAGCAGCCAAGTTAGCTTTACCACTGAAGCTTTCTTT	CASSQVSFTTEAFF
TRBD1	TRBV5-5	-	TRBJ2-1	TGTGCCAGCAGTTCGGACAGGGGAGCCTACAATGAGCAGTTCTTC	CASSSDRGAYNEQFF
-	TRBV6-4	few	TRBJ1-1	TGTGCCAGCAGTGACTCGTCAAGGGGAACTGAAGCTTTCTTT	CASSDSSRGTEAFF
-	TRBV30	few	TRBJ1-4	TGTGCCTGGAGGAGGGAGCTGATTAATGAAAAACTGTTTTTT	CAWRRELINEKLFF
-	TRBV7-9	few	TRBJ2-1	TGTGCCAGCAGCTTAGGACACGACTACAATGAGCAGTTCTTC	CASSLGHDYNEQFF
TRBD1	TRBV5-1	-	TRBJ2-4	TGCGCCAGCAGCAACACAGGGGGCATAGCCAAAAACATTCAGTACTTC	CASSNTGGIAKNIQYF
-	TRBV5-1	-	TRBJ2-7	TGCGCCAGCAGCCCCACTTTCGGTGCAGGGTCTCGCTACGAGCAGTACTTC	CASSPTFGAGSRYEQYF
-	TRBV5-5	-	TRBJ2-5	TGTGCCAGCAGCCTCCAGGACAGATCATGGGAGACCCAGTACTTC	CASSLQDRSWETQYF
-	TRBV10-1	-	TRBJ1-1	TGCGCCAGCAGTGAGGTGCAGGGTGAAGCTTTCTTT	CASSEVQGEAFF
-	TRBV5-1	-	TRBJ2-2	TGCGCCAGCAGCTCCTCCTCTAGGACAGTTTCGGACACCGGGGAGCTGTTTTTT	CASSSSSRTVSDTGELFF
-	TRBV5-6	-	TRBJ2-2	TGTGCCAGCAGCTACTATGGTGGGACCGGGGAGCTGTTTTTT	CASSYYGGTGELFF
TRBD2	TRBV7-8	-	TRBJ2-1	TGTGCCAGCAGCGTAACTAGCGGGGGGGCCCCTCGGGAGCAGTTCTTC	CASSVTSGGAPREQFF
TRBD1	TRBV6-5	-	TRBJ1-2	TGTGCCAGCAGTTACTCGAGCAGGGGGCTCGGCTACACCTTC	CASSYSSRGLGYTF
TRBD1	TRBV4-3	-	TRBJ1-6	TGCGCCAGCAGCCAATCCGGGACAGGGAATTCACCCCTCCACTTT	CASSQSGTGNSPLHF
-	TRBV28	-	TRBJ1-6	TGTGCCAGCAGTTCGACACGGGCGGGCGGGGATTCACCCCTCCACTTT	CASSSTRAGGDSPLHF
TRBD1	TRBV14	-	TRBJ1-6	TGTGCCAGCAGCCGTCGGGACAGCTGGTCACCCCTCCACTTT	CASSRRDSWSPLHF
TRBD2	TRBV5-4	-	TRBJ2-7	TGTGCCAGCAGGGGGACTAGCGGGACCGGCGAGCAGTACTTC	CASRGTSGTGEQYF
-	TRBV19	-	TRBJ2-1	TGTGCCAGTAGCCGCTACTTTACTGAGGGCGATGAGCAGTTCTTC	CASSRYFTEGDEQFF
TRBD2	TRBV19	once	TRBJ2-7	TGTGCCAGTAGTAGCCGCGGGGGGAACGAGCAGTACTTC	CASSSRGGNEQYF
TRBD1	TRBV12-5	-	TRBJ2-7	TGTGCTAGTGGTTTCGGGACAGGGGGCCACGAGCAGTACTTC	CASGFGTGGHEQYF
-	TRBV18	-	TRBJ2-7	TGTGCCAGCTCACCGAACGGGGACTCCTACGAGCAGTACTTC	CASSPNGDSYEQYF